This T cell receptor beta chain is from a study of Ad26.COV2.S vaccination and SARS-CoV-2 variants. Study at large: Participants got Ad26.COV2.S intramuscularly, once or twice 56 days apart.

The sample's treatment: some 20 received Ad26.COV2.S at low or high dose, single or two shots; several received placebo; per-sample allocation not given. Collection of samples fell on day 63 after the first vaccine or placebo injection. Wuhan-strain spike was delivered by a replication-incompetent Ad26 vector. Assay: immunoSEQ multiplex PCR; the TCRdb copy retains only in-frame clones and omits some. The data show 350,000 to 600,000 clones, with roughly nine tenths seen just once and roughly 1.7% held by the top ten. The sequencing here drew on peripheral blood, taken in a trial of Ad26.COV2.S vaccine versus placebo. The sequence was collected from a person aged 18-60 years who received the Ad26.COV2.S COVID-19 vaccine or a placebo.

The CDR3 protein is CSVEGEGMNTEAFF. DNA for the CDR3: TGCAGCGTAGAGGGAGAGGGGATGAACACTGAAGCTTTCTTT. The gene calls are TRBV29-1 and TRBJ1-1; the D gene is possibly TRBD1 (5 bases). Germline loops: CDR1 SQVTM, CDR2 ANQGSEA. The CDR3 runs 14 residues. V lost 6 bases to trimming and J lost 0 bases, with 14 bases between them.